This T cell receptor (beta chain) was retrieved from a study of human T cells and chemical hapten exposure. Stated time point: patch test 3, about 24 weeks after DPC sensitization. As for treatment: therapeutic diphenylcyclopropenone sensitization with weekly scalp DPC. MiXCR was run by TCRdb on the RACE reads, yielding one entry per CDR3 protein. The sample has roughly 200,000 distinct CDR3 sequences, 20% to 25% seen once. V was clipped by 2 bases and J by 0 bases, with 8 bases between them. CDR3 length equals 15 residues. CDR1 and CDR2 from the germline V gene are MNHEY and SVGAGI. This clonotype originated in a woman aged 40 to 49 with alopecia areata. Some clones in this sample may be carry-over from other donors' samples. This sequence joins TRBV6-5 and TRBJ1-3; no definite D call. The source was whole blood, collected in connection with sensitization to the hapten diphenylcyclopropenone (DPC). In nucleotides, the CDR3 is TGTGCCAGCAGTTACCGGGCAGTCTCTGGAAACACCATATATTTT. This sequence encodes CASSYRAVSGNTIYF.